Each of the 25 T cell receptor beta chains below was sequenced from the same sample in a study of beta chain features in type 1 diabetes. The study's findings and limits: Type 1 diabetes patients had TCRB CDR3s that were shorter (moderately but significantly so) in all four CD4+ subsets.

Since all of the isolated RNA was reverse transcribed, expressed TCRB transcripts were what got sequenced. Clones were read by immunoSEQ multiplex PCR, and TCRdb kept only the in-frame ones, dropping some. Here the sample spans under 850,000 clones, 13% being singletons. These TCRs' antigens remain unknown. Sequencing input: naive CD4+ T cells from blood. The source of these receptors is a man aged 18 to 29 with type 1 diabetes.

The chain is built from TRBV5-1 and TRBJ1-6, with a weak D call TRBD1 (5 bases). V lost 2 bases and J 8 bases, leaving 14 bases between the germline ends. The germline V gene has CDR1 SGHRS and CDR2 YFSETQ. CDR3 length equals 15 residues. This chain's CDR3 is CASSFGQGGDSPLHF. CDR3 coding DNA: TGCGCCAGCAGCTTCGGGCAGGGCGGCGATTCACCCCTCCACTTT.

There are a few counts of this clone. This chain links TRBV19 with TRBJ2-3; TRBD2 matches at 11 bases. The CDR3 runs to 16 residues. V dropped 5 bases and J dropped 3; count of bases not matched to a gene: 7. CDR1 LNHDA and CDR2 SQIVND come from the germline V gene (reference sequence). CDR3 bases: TGTGCCAGTAGTGTTCTCGGGACTAGCGGTACAGATACGCAGTATTTT. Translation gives CASSVLGTSGTDTQYF. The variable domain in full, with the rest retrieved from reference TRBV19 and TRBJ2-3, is DGGITQSPKYLFRKEGQNVTLSCEQNLNHDAMYWYRQDPGQGLRLIYYSQIVNDFQKGDIAEGYSVSREKKESFPLTVTSAQKNPTAFYLCASSVLGTSGTDTQYFGPGTRLTVL.

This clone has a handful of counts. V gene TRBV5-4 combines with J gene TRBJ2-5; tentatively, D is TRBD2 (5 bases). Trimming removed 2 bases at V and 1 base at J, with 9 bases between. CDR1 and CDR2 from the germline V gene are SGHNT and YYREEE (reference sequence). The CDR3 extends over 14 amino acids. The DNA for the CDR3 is TGTGCCAGCAGCTTAGGACTTACCCAAGAGACCCAGTACTTC. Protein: CASSLGLTQETQYF.

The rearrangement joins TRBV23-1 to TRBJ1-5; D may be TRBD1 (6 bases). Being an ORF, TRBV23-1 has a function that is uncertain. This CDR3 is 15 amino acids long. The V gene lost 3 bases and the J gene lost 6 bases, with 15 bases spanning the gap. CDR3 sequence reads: CASSQPGAGGQPQHF. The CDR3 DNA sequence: TGCGCCAGCAGTCAGCCAGGGGCTGGGGGTCAGCCCCAGCATTTT.

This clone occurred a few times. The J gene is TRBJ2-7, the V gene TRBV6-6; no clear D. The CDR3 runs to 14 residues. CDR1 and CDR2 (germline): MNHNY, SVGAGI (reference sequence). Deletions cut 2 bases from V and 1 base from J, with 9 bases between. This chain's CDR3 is CASSYGPGSYEQYF. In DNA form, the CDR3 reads TGTGCCAGCAGTTACGGGCCGGGTTCCTACGAGCAGTACTTC.

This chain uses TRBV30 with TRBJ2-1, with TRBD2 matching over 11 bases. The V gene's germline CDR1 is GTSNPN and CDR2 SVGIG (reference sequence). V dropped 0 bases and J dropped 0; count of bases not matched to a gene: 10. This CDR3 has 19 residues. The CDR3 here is CAWSVWLAGGPFSYNEQFF. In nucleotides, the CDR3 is TGTGCCTGGAGTGTATGGCTAGCGGGGGGCCCATTCTCCTACAATGAGCAGTTCTTC.

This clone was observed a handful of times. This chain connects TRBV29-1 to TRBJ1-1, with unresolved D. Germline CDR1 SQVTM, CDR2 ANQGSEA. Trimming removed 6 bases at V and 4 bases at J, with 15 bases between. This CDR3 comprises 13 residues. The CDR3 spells CSVTLGGSTEAFF. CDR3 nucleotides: TGCAGCGTAACACTCGGCGGAAGCACTGAAGCTTTCTTT.

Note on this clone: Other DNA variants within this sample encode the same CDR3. The CDR3 DNA reads as TGTGCCAGCTCACCAGGGCCGAACACTGAAGCTTTCTTT. This codes for CASSPGPNTEAFF. The V gene is TRBV18, the J gene TRBJ1-1; D is uncertain. The CDR3 is 13 amino acids. Germline V lookup: CDR1 KGHSH, CDR2 LQKENI. Trimming removed 2 bases from V and 1 base from J, with 5 bases in between.

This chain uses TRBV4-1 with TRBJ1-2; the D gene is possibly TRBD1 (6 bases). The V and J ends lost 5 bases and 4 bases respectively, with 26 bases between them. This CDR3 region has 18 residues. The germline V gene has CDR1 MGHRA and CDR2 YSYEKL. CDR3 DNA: TGCGCCAGCAGCGCCCCCTCCACTCAGACAGGTGCGGTCTATGGCTACACCTTC. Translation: CASSAPSTQTGAVYGYTF.

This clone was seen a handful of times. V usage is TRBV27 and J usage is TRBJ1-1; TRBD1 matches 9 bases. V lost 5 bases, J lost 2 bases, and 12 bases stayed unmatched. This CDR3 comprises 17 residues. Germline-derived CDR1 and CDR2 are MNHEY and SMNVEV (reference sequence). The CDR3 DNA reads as TGTGCCAGCAGTGCCCCTCACAGGGGGCGCGGAAACACTGAAGCTTTCTTT. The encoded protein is CASSAPHRGRGNTEAFF.

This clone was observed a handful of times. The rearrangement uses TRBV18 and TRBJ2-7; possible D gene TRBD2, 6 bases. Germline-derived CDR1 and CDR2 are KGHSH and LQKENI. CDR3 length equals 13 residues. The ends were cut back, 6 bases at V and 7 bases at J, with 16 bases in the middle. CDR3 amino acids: CASSTGGVPEQYF. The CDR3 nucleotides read TGTGCCAGCTCCACAGGAGGGGTTCCGGAGCAGTACTTC.

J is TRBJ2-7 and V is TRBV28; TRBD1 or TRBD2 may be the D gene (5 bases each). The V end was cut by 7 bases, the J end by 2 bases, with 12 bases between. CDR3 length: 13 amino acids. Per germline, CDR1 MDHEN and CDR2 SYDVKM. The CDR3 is CASTGDGTYEQYF. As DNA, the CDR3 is TGTGCCAGCACCGGGGACGGGACCTACGAGCAGTACTTC.

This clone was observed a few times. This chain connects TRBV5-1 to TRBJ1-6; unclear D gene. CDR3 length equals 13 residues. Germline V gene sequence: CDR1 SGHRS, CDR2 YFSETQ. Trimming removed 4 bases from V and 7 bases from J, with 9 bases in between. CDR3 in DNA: TGCGCCAGCAGCGGGTGGGGAAATTCACCCCTCCACTTT. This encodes CASSGWGNSPLHF.

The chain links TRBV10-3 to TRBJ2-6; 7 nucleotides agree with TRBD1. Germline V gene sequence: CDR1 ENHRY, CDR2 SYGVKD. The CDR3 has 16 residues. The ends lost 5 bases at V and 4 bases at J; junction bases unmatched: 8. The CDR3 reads CAISLGGPAGANVLTF. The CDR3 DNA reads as TGTGCCATCAGTCTAGGGGGCCCAGCGGGGGCCAACGTCCTGACTTTC.

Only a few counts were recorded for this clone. DNA of the CDR3: TGTGCCAGCAGCCGGGACAGGGTATCACCCCTCCACTTT. This encodes CASSRDRVSPLHF. This sequence joins TRBV7-2 and TRBJ1-6, with TRBD1 matching over 9 bases. V shed 5 bases and J 10 bases; nucleotides not matched to a gene: 3. The CDR3 length is 13 residues. CDR1 and CDR2 (germline): SGHTA, FQGNSA.

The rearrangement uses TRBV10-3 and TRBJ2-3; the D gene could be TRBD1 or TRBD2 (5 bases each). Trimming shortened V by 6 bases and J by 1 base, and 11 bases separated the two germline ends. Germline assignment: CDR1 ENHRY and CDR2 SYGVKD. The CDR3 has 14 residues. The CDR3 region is CAIRWDARTDTQYF. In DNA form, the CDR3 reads TGTGCCATCAGATGGGACGCACGCACAGATACGCAGTATTTT.

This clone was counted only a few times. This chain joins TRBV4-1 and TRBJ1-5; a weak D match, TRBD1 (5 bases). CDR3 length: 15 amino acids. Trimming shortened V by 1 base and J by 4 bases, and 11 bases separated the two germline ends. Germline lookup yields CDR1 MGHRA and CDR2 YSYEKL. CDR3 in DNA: TGCGCCAGCAGCCAAGCGCAGGGAACGAATCAGCCCCAGCATTTT. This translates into CASSQAQGTNQPQHF.

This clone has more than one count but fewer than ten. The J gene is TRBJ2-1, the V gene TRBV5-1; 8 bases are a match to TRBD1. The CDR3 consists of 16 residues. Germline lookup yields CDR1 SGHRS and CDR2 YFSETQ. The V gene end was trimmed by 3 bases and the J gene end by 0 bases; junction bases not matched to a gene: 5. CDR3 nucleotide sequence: TGCGCCAGCAGCTCCCGACAGGGGAGCTCCTACAATGAGCAGTTCTTC. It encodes CASSSRQGSSYNEQFF.

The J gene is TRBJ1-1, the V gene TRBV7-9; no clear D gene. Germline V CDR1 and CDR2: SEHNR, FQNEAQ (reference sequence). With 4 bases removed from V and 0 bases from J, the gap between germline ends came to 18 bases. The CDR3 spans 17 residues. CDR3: CASSSHIDTLMNTEAFF. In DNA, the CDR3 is TGTGCCAGCAGCTCCCATATTGACACCCTCATGAACACTGAAGCTTTCTTT.

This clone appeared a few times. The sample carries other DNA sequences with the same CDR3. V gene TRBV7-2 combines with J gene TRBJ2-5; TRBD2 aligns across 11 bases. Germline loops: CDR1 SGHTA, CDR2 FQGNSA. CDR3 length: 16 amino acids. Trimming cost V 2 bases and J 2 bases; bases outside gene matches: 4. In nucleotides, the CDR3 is TGTGCCAGCAGCTTATCGGCTAGCGGGGGGCAAGAGACCCAGTACTTC. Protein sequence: CASSLSASGGQETQYF. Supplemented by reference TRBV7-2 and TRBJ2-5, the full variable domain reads GAGVSQSPSNKVTEKGKDVELRCDPISGHTALYWYRQSLGQGLEFLIYFQGNSAPDKSGLPSDRFSAERTGGSVSTLTIQRTQQEDSAVYLCASSLSASGGQETQYFGPGTRLLVL.

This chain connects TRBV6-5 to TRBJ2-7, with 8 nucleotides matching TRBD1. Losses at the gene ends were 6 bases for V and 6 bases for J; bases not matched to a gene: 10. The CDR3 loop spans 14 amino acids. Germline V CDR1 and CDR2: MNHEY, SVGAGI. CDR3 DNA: TGTGCCAGCAGCAACAACGGACAGGGATCCGAGCAGTACTTC. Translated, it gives CASSNNGQGSEQYF.

The DNA of the CDR3 is TGTGCCAGCTCACTGGGACAGGGACCAACCTATGGCTACACCTTC. It is translated as CASSLGQGPTYGYTF. V is TRBV18 and J is TRBJ1-2; 9 bases line up with TRBD1. The CDR3 is 15 amino acids. Per germline, CDR1 KGHSH and CDR2 LQKENI. V lost 4 bases, J lost 4 bases, and 7 bases stayed unmatched. The variable domain in full, with the rest retrieved from reference TRBV18 and TRBJ1-2, is NAGVMQNPRHLVRRRGQEARLRCSPMKGHSHVYWYRQLPEEGLKFMVYLQKENIIDESGMPKERFSAEFPKEGPSILRIQQVVRGDSAAYFCASSLGQGPTYGYTFGSGTRLTVV.

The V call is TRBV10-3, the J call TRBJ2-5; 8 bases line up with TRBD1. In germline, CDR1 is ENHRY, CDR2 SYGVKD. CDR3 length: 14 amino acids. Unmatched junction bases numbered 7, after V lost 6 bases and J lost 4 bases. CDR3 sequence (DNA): TGTGCCATCAGCGGACAGGGACTGGGAGAGACCCAGTACTTC. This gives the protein CAISGQGLGETQYF.

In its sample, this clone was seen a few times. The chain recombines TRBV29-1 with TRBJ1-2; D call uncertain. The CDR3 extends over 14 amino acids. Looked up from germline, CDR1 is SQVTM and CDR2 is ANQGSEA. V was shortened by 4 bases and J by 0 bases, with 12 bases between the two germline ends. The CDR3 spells CSVGWRLANYGYTF. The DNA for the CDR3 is TGCAGCGTTGGTTGGCGCTTAGCTAACTATGGCTACACCTTC. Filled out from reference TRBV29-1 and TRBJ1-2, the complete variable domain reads SAVISQKPSRDICQRGTSLTIQCQVDSQVTMMFWYRQQPGQSLTLIATANQGSEATYESGFVIDKFPISRPNLTFSTLTVSNMSPEDSSIYLCSVGWRLANYGYTFGSGTRLTVV.

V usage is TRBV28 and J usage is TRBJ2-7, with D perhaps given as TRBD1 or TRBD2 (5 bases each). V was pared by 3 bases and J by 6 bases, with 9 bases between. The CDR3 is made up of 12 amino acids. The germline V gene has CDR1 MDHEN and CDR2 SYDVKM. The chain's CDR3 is CASSFRGAEQYF. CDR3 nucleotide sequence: TGTGCCAGCAGTTTCCGAGGGGCCGAGCAGTACTTC.